This is a list of T cell receptor beta chains from one sample in a study of vaccination effects on CD4 cells after COVID-19. Antigens for these TCRs are unknown. This table comes from immunoSEQ multiplex PCR, and its TCRdb copy is limited to in-frame clones, with some not included. Of around 22,000 clones listed, approximately 79% are singletons. Sequencing used CD4+ T cells from PBMCs cultured with HCoV-229E spike peptides, obtained after COVID-19 vaccination. The receptors stem from a human donor who received a COVID-19 vaccine. Both conserved end residues are part of each CDR3. The order of the fields is V gene, J gene, CDR3 protein.

V: TRBV19
J: TRBJ2-5
CDR3: CASSPPGLAGVQETQYF

V: TRBV7-9
J: TRBJ2-3
CDR3: CAGRGAATDTQYF

V: TRBV5-1
J: TRBJ2-3
CDR3: CASSLGTSASTDTQYF

V: TRBV5-1
J: TRBJ2-3
CDR3: CASSDDSDTQYF

V: TRBV21-1
J: TRBJ2-7
CDR3: CASSRKAREASGAYEQYF

V: TRBV6-5
J: TRBJ2-7
CDR3: CASSYSNRGQGEQYF

V: TRBV11-2
J: TRBJ2-7
CDR3: CASSLSAGAYEQYF

V: TRBV6-5
J: TRBJ2-3
CDR3: CASSRTEYTDTQYF

V: TRBV18
J: TRBJ2-1
CDR3: CASSNRDGDREFF

V: TRBV6-1
J: TRBJ1-5
CDR3: CASSEAVGTANQPQHF

V: TRBV2
J: TRBJ1-5
CDR3: CASTNGAGYQPQHF

V: TRBV6-5
J: TRBJ2-5
CDR3: CASSRKDREETQYF

V: TRBV11-2
J: TRBJ1-6
CDR3: CASSLVAGTSYNSPLHF

V: TRBV14
J: TRBJ2-1
CDR3: CASSQELYGTGRANEQFF

V: TRBV15
J: TRBJ2-1
CDR3: CATSRGQGVSEQFF

V: TRBV7-9
J: TRBJ1-2
CDR3: CASGGQGVDYGYTF

V: TRBV6-5
J: TRBJ1-4
CDR3: CASSYSTGAGKEKLFF

V: TRBV19
J: TRBJ1-2
CDR3: CASSATGGPYGYTF

V: TRBV14
J: TRBJ1-1
CDR3: CASSHLGQGGSTEAFF

V: TRBV30
J: TRBJ1-5
CDR3: CAWSGKHGRGSGAQHF